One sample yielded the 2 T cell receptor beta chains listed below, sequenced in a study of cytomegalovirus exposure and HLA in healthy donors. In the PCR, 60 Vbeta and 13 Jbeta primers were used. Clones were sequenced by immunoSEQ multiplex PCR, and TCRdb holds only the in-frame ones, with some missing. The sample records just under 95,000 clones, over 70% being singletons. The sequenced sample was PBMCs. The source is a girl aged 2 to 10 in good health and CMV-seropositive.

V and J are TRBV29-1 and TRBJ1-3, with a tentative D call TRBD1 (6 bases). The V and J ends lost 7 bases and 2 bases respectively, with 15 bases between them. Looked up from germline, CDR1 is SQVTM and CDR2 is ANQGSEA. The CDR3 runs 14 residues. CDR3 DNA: TGCAGCGCTTTGGGAGGGGGAACTGGAAACACCATATATTTT. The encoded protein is CSALGGGTGNTIYF.

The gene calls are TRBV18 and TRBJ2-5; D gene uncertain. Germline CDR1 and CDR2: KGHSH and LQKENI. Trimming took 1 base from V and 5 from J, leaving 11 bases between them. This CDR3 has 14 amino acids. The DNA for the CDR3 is TGTGCCAGCTCACCACGGTCTACGGTGGAGACCCAGTACTTC. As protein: CASSPRSTVETQYF.